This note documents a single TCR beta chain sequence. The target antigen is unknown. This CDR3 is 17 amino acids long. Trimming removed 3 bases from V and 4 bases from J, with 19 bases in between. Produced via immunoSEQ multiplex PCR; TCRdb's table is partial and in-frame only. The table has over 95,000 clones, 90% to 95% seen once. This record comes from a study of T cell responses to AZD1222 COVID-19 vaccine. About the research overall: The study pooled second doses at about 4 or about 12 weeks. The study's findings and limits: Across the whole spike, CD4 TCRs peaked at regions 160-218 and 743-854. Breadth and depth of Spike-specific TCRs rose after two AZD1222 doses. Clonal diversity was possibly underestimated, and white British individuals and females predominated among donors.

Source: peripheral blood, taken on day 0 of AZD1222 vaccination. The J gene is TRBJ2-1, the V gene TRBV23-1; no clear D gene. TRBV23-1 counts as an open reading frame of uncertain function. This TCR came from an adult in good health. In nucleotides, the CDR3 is TGCGCCAGCAGTCATGCGGCACCTCCCCTACGTTACAATGAGCAGTTCTTC. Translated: CASSHAAPPLRYNEQFF.